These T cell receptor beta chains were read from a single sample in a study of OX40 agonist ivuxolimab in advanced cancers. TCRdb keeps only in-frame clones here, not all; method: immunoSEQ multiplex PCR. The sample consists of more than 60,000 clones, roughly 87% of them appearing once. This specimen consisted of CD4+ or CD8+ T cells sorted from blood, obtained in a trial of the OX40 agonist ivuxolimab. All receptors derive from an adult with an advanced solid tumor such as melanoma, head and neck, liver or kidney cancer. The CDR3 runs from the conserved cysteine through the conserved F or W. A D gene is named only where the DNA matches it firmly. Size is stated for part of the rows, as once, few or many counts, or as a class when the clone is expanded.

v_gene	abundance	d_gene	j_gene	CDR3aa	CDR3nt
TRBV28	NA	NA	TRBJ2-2	CASNPVGSWSGELFF	TGTGCCAGCAACCCGGTAGGGTCGTGGTCCGGGGAGCTGTTTTTT
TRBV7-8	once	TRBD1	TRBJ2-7	CASSAGDRGLRYF	TGTGCCAGCAGCGCTGGGGACAGGGGTCTTCGGTACTTC
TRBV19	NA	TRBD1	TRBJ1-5	CATDRAGSNQPQHF	TGTGCCACCGACAGGGCCGGTAGCAATCAGCCCCAGCATTTT
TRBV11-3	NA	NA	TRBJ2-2	CASSPRDTGELFF	TGTGCCAGCAGCCCCAGGGATACCGGGGAGCTGTTTTTT
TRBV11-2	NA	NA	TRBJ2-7	CASSSGAPNYEQYF	TGTGCCAGCAGCTCCGGGGCTCCCAACTACGAGCAGTACTTC
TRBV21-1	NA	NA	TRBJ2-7	CASSKASAGGVSEQYF	TGTGCCAGCAGCAAAGCGAGTGCGGGGGGGGTTTCCGAGCAGTACTTC
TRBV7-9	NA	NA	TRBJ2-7	CASGGFTNEQYF	TGTGCCAGCGGGGGGTTTACGAACGAGCAGTACTTC
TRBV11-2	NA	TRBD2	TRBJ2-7	CASSLGASGSYEQYF	TGTGCCAGCAGCTTAGGGGCTAGCGGGTCCTACGAGCAGTACTTC
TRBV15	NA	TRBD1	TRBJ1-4	CATSRGQGDEKLFF	TGTGCCACCAGCAGAGGACAGGGGGATGAAAAACTGTTTTTT
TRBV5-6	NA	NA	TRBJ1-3	CASSPTQGMAGNTIYF	TGTGCCAGCAGCCCAACTCAGGGAATGGCAGGAAACACCATATATTTT